This section outlines one T cell receptor beta chain sequence together with its context. No antigen is known for it. The data were obtained in a study of T cell repertoires in cytomegalovirus infection. Looking at the study overall: HLA-B-restricted CMV epitopes that are well studied were used alongside recently identified HLA-C-restricted ones. Evidence of both CMV infection and a matching HLA type came from public TCR beta signatures.

Using its own MiXCR run on the reads, TCRdb lists one record per CDR3 protein. Of roughly 570,000 distinct CDR3 sequences in the sample, just under 40% were seen once. Study-wide points: Predominance within the ex vivo response was attributable to HLA-C-restricted CMV-specific TCR beta clonotypes. People with CMV and the relevant HLA were identified by cumulative public TCR beta family frequency.

The CDR3 sequence is 15 residues long. Trimming cost V 5 bases and J 4 bases, with 18 bases left between them. Germline assignment: CDR1 SGHAT and CDR2 FQNNGV. V gene TRBV11-2 combines with J gene TRBJ2-7; weak D call: TRBD2 (7 bases). The starting material was cultured PBMCs, obtained from culture after CMV antigen stimulation. The sequence was collected from a human donor in good health (CMV status not recorded). Some clones in this sample may be carry-over from other donors' samples. The CDR3 is CASSHVRGGLYEQYF. CDR3 in DNA: TGTGCCAGCAGCCACGTGCGCGGGGGCCTGTACGAGCAGTACTTC.